The 18 T cell receptor beta chains below all came from one sample that was sequenced in a study of shared clonotypes between healthy human individuals. Naive-designated CD8 cells lacked CD45RO, were positively enriched for CCR7, and omitted terminally differentiated effector memory CD45RA+ cells. Libraries were prepared by immunoSEQ multiplex PCR; TCRdb keeps only in-frame clonotypes and omits some of them. The data contain approximately 1.9 million clones, about 93% of them singletons. Sequenced input: naive CD8+ T cells from PBMCs. All receptors come from a man aged 18 to 29 in good health. Some clones in this sample may be carry-over from other donors' samples.

The V and J genes are TRBV6-6 and TRBJ2-7; 7 bases agree with TRBD1. V gave up 7 bases and J gave up 7 bases; unmatched junction bases: 7. Germline values: CDR1 MNHNY, CDR2 SVGAGI (reference sequence). The CDR3 extends over 12 amino acids. CDR3 bases: TGTGCCAGCACCGGGACAGCAGGAGAGCAGTACTTC. Protein: CASTGTAGEQYF.

V is TRBV5-5 and J is TRBJ2-7; 7 nucleotides agree with TRBD1. With V trimmed by 5 bases and J by 4 bases, 6 bases remained unmatched. The germline V gene encodes CDR1 SGHKS and CDR2 YYEKEE (reference sequence). This CDR3 has 13 amino acids. The CDR3 DNA reads as TGTGCCAGCAGACGTGGACAGGATTACGAGCAGTACTTC. It specifies CASRRGQDYEQYF. The full variable domain, its missing parts supplied by reference TRBV5-5 and TRBJ2-7, is DAGVTQSPTHLIKTRGQQVTLRCSPISGHKSVSWYQQVLGQGPQFIFQYYEKEERGRGNFPDRFSARQFPNYSSELNVNALLLGDSALYLCASRRGQDYEQYFGPGTRLTVT.

The chain recombines TRBV29-1 with TRBJ2-1; possible D gene TRBD2, 6 bases. Germline assignment: CDR1 SQVTM and CDR2 ANQGSEA. Trimming stripped 1 base from V and 4 bases from J, with 17 bases between. The CDR3 covers 16 residues. The DNA for the CDR3 is TGCAGCGTTGAAGGGCCGGGACTTCGGAAGTACAATGAGCAGTTCTTC. Its protein is CSVEGPGLRKYNEQFF.

The chain combines TRBV27 with TRBJ2-1; the D gene could be TRBD1 or TRBD2 (6 bases each). Deletions cut 1 base from V and 6 bases from J, with 10 bases between. Germline loops: CDR1 MNHEY, CDR2 SMNVEV (reference sequence). This CDR3 contains 14 residues. CDR3 amino acids: CASSLWGAINEQFF. The CDR3 DNA follows: TGTGCCAGCAGTTTATGGGGGGCCATCAATGAGCAGTTCTTC.

The chain recombines TRBV12-1 with TRBJ2-2; the table's D call, TRBD2, was not checked against the DNA. TRBV12-1 is deemed a pseudogene. This CDR3 region has 22 residues. The CDR3 protein is CASSWVTSGSPSITTNTGELFF. CDR3 DNA sequence: TGTGCCAGCAGCTGGGTGACTAGCGGGAGCCCTTCAATTACCACGAACACCGGGGAGCTGTTTTTT.

The rearrangement uses TRBV7-2 and TRBJ1-1; D is uncertain. The V and J ends lost 5 bases and 1 base respectively, with 11 bases between them. The CDR3 extends over 14 amino acids. The germline V gene has CDR1 SGHTA and CDR2 FQGNSA. The CDR3 spells CASSQWVGNTEAFF. For the CDR3, the DNA is TGTGCCAGCAGCCAATGGGTCGGGAACACTGAAGCTTTCTTT.

As DNA, the CDR3 is TGTGCCACCAGCAGAGATACAGGGCTGCGTGGCGAGCAGTACTTC. Protein: CATSRDTGLRGEQYF. The rearrangement uses TRBV15 and TRBJ2-7; a weak D match, TRBD1 (6 bases). Germline CDR1 LNHNV, CDR2 YYDKDF (reference sequence). The germline V and J ends were trimmed by 0 bases and 6 bases, with 15 bases remaining between them. This CDR3 has 15 amino acids.

This clone was seen only once. In nucleotides, the CDR3 is TGTGCCAGCAGCCGATCGCTAGCGGACAATGAGCAGTTCTTC. This codes for CASSRSLADNEQFF. V and J are TRBV7-8 and TRBJ2-1; 7 positions agree with TRBD2. This CDR3 is 14 amino acids long. CDR1 and CDR2 (germline): SGHVS, FQNEAQ. Trimming cost V 5 bases and J 5 bases; bases outside gene matches: 6.

This rearrangement joins TRBV4-3 to TRBJ1-3; 9 bases match TRBD1. V dropped 4 bases and J dropped 1; count of bases not matched to a gene: 11. CDR1 is LGHNA, CDR2 YSLEER, per germline. This CDR3 is built from 18 residues. The CDR3 spells CASSRAAGTGPSGNTIYF. CDR3 DNA: TGCGCCAGCAGCCGGGCGGCCGGGACAGGGCCTTCTGGAAACACCATATATTTT.

The rearrangement joins TRBV27 to TRBJ1-2, with D hard to call. The germline CDR1 and CDR2 sequences are MNHEY and SMNVEV (reference sequence). V was shortened by 8 bases and J by 12 bases, with 16 bases between the two germline ends. There are 11 residues in the CDR3. The CDR3 nucleotides are TGTGCCAGCGGAGTCGGAGGGCATAACACCTTC. Translating it yields CASGVGGHNTF.

The V and J genes are TRBV7-9 and TRBJ2-3; D is unresolved. The CDR3 is 15 amino acids. Trimming took 5 bases from V and 2 from J, leaving 14 bases between them. Germline V CDR1 and CDR2: SEHNR, FQNEAQ (reference sequence). The CDR3, as DNA: TGTGCCAGCAGCCCGCGACTTGCAGTCACAGATACGCAGTATTTT. It specifies CASSPRLAVTDTQYF. The whole variable domain, remainder taken from reference TRBV7-9 and TRBJ2-3, is DTGVSQNPRHKITKRGQNVTFRCDPISEHNRLYWYRQTLGQGPEFLTYFQNEAQLEKSRLLSDRFSAERPKGSFSTLEIQRTEQGDSAMYLCASSPRLAVTDTQYFGPGTRLTVL.

The CDR3 sequence: CARGGQSNTEAFF. DNA of the CDR3: TGTGCCCGGGGGGGACAGTCGAACACTGAAGCTTTCTTT. V is TRBV7-8 and J is TRBJ1-1, with TRBD1 matching over 7 bases. CDR3 length: 13 amino acids. The germline CDR1 and CDR2 sequences are SGHVS and FQNEAQ. V was clipped by 11 bases and J by 1 base; unmatched bases: 7.

The chain joins TRBV4-3 to TRBJ2-3; TRBD2 matches 11 bases. The V gene's germline CDR1 is LGHNA and CDR2 YSLEER. J gave up 3 bases and V 4 bases, and 15 bases lay outside the gene matches. The CDR3 spans 19 residues. CDR3 coding DNA: TGCGCCAGCAGCCGGGCGACTAGCGGGATTAGGCCTGGGACAGATACGCAGTATTTT. It specifies CASSRATSGIRPGTDTQYF.

The genes are TRBV7-9 and TRBJ2-1; D uncertain. The germline V gene has CDR1 SEHNR and CDR2 FQNEAQ (reference sequence). Deletions cut 1 base from V and 5 bases from J, with 12 bases between. There are 15 residues in the CDR3. In DNA form, the CDR3 reads TGTGCCAGCAGCTTAGTTTTCGCGAGGAACAATGAGCAGTTCTTC. The encoded protein is CASSLVFARNNEQFF. The whole variable domain, remainder taken from reference TRBV7-9 and TRBJ2-1, is DTGVSQNPRHKITKRGQNVTFRCDPISEHNRLYWYRQTLGQGPEFLTYFQNEAQLEKSRLLSDRFSAERPKGSFSTLEIQRTEQGDSAMYLCASSLVFARNNEQFFGPGTRLTVL.

V gene TRBV11-2 combines with J gene TRBJ2-7; no clear D gene. V was shortened by 1 base and J by 3 bases, with 16 bases between the two germline ends. CDR1 and CDR2 (germline): SGHAT, FQNNGV. This CDR3 has 16 amino acids. The CDR3 coding sequence is TGTGCCAGCAGCTTAGGTCAGTTAAATGGTTTCTACGAGCAGTACTTC. This codes for CASSLGQLNGFYEQYF.

The chain is built from TRBV28 and TRBJ2-1; D may match TRBD1 or TRBD2 (6 bases each). V was cut by 3 bases and J by 6 bases, with 18 bases left in between. CDR1 is MDHEN, CDR2 SYDVKM, per germline. CDR3 length: 16 residues. The CDR3 protein is CASSFEAEGVVNEQFF. The CDR3, as DNA: TGTGCCAGCAGTTTCGAGGCGGAGGGGGTAGTCAATGAGCAGTTCTTC.

This chain connects TRBV27 to TRBJ1-1; D call uncertain. Trimming took 4 bases from V and 3 from J, leaving 9 bases between them. Germline CDR1 reads MNHEY; CDR2 reads SMNVEV (reference sequence). This CDR3 is 13 amino acids long. CDR3 protein: CASSSVRDTEAFF. The CDR3 coding sequence is TGTGCCAGCAGTTCGGTCCGTGACACTGAAGCTTTCTTT.

This chain links TRBV7-3 with TRBJ2-3; D may correspond to TRBD1 or TRBD2 (7 bases each). Trimming pared 5 bases from V and 5 bases from J, leaving 17 bases between. The length of the CDR3 is 15 residues. Per germline, CDR1 SGHTA and CDR2 FQGTGA. CDR3 bases: TGTGCCAGCAGCCCGAACAGGGGAGGGAGAGATACGCAGTATTTT. Its protein product is CASSPNRGGRDTQYF.